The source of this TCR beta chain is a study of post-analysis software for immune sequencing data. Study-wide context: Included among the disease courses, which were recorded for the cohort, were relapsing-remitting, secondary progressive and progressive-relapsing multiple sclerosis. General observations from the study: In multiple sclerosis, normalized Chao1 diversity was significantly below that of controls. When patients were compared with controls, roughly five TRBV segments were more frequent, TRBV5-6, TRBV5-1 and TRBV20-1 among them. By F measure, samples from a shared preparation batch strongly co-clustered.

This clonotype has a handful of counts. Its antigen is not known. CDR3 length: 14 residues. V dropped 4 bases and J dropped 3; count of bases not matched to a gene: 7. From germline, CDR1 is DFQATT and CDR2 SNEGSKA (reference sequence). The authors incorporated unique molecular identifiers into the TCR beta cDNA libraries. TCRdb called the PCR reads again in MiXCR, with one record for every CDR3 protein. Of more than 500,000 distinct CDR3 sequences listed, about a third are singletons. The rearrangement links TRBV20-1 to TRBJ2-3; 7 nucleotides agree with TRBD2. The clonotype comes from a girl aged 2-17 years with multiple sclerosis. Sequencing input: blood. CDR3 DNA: TGCAGTGCTAAAGGGACTATTAAAACAGATACGCAGTATTTT. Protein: CSAKGTIKTDTQYF.